Reported below is one TCR beta chain. It has no known antigen specificity. Base qualities are missing; no much larger clone stands one base away. This sample is part of a study of cytomegalovirus exposure and HLA in healthy donors (dated by TCRdb to 2015 to 2018). Background for the entire study: According to an earlier analysis of 587 of the donors, about 179 million T cells yielded 90 million to 130 million unique TCR beta sequences and 250 to 350 Gb of sequence data. An early release that covered fewer than 800 HLA-typed donors contained about 290 gigabases of sequencing data and around 85 million unique TCR sequences. Among the roughly 370 genotyped donors, more than 70% belonged to the genetic ancestry cluster associated with self-reported Caucasian donors. The aim of the study was to test whether cataloging public T cell receptors could identify signatures of past pathogen exposure. The T cell repertoires of under 700 subjects were profiled by immunosequencing and related to cytomegalovirus serostatus. Besides the first cohort of roughly 640 subjects, a separate validation cohort made up of 120 or so different subjects was used. To predict cytomegalovirus infection status, the study combined high-throughput TCR immunosequencing, statistical association of individual TCRs with disease status, and machine learning. To study patterns of TCR occurrence, a later analysis re-analyzed previously published TCR beta repertoires from several hundred donors and added high-resolution HLA genotyping. Rather than drawing on any new phenotypic data, the later analysis identified candidate immune exposures from TCR beta sequences and the way those sequences occurred across donors. An earlier analysis of around 640 of the donors used high-throughput TCR beta sequencing to judge whether each TCR beta V gene segment behaved as functional or pseudogenic. Donor age, sex, ethnicity and CMV serostatus were collected together with the repertoire data. A later genetic analysis used genome-wide SNP genotypes for about three fifths of the 666 donors, treating that subset as a discovery cohort. Every discovery cohort repertoire had been produced on one sequencing platform. Class I and class II HLA loci were covered by the typing at four-digit resolution. The number of donors typed differed by locus, with about 629-630 for A, B, C, DRB1 and DQB1, 522 for DQA1, 600 to 610 for DPA1, and roughly 450 for DPB1. Four to six DR-DQ haplotypes were handled as single units for association and clustering, since linkage in the cohort was strong. On average, about 240,000 unique TCR beta nucleotide sequences were sequenced per donor among 350 to 400 genotyped donors of the cohort, with 15% to 20% of those sequences being non-productive. Paper-wide results and their limitations: Three of the identified cytomegalovirus-associated TCR beta chains were confirmed in vitro to be specific for cytomegalovirus antigens. The sequencing pipeline was judged likely to have produced a cluster of highly shared sequence variants as a technical artifact. A later genetic analysis associated a missense DCLRE1C variant with V-gene and J-gene trimming of TCR beta chains, and an independent cohort replicated the association. In the study, 150 to 200 TCR beta chains were listed as associated with cytomegalovirus. According to a later genetic analysis, donors in an Asian-associated ancestry cluster had fewer N-insertions in productive TCRs than the approximately 690-donor mean. The authors suggested that the approach could potentially be extended to other disease states and immunological phenotypes. A later analysis associated 15,000 to 20,000 TCR beta sequences with specific HLA alleles at a false discovery rate of 0.05. HLA typing was unavailable for some donors at each locus, so association tests used only the typed subset. Correlated functional status among segregating V segments might reflect linkage disequilibrium, but an unknown experimental factor could not be ruled out. Most TCR sequences were seen in very few donors, while some public TCRs were found in many individuals. In an earlier analysis of a few hundred of the donors, most TCR beta V segments were observed in productive rearrangements about 90% or about 30% of the time, broadly matching IMGT annotations. Assigning TCR associations to individual alleles was difficult when HLA alleles, especially DR and DQ, strongly co-occurred. In a later analysis, several top co-occurrence clusters were reported to appear linked to parvovirus B19, influenza, CMV and Epstein-Barr virus. The 87-base-pair reads could not distinguish some IMGT-functional V segments, including TRBV6-2 and TRBV6-3, so those segments were excluded. In a later analysis, HLA-associated TCR beta chains were found to be more clonally expanded and to have lower generation probabilities than equally common non-associated chains. Roughly uniform sequencing depth across donors was assumed in presence/absence analyses, although this assumption may not hold. According to a later analysis, TCR association rates differed among HLA loci, with DRB1 alleles showing the most associated TCRs and HLA-C alleles showing the fewest. A later analysis found that most CMV-associated TCR beta chains appeared HLA-restricted, with HLA associations seemingly driven largely by CMV exposure. The only immune exposure information available for the cohort was CMV serostatus. Only TCR beta chains were sequenced in this cohort, and the absence of alpha or paired-chain data limited detectable features. Because counts were too low, roughly 17 rarely observed V segments, including chromosome 9 orphons, were left out of the earlier analysis of roughly 600 of the donors. A further reported finding was that TCR beta sequences accurately predicted the HLA-A and HLA-B alleles for most subjects in the first cohort. The classifier was reported to diagnose cytomegalovirus status with high specificity and sensitivity in both the original cohort and the validation cohort.

The cohort comprised under 700 healthy bone marrow donors. All cohort members were sampled while nominally healthy, although unrecorded immune exposures were likely present. The donor tested CMV seronegative and was one of the 352 seronegative cohort members. Each donor provided a peripheral blood sample, and peripheral blood mononuclear cells were used for TCR beta sequencing. The Qiagen DNeasy Blood Extraction Kit was used to extract genomic DNA from the blood cell samples. V is pruned by 0 bases and J by 0 bases, leaving 6 bases of the junction without a gene match. The CDR3 covers 17 residues, taking in both the cysteine and the phenylalanine. The CDR3 DNA has 51 bases and is translated from base 1. Via the germline V gene, CDR1 is SGHRS and CDR2 YFSETQ. The method behind the library was the immunoSEQ multiplex PCR assay. For the multiplex PCR, a mixture combining 60 forward primers for TCR Vbeta segments and 13 reverse primers for TCR Jbeta segments was used. The CDR3 region of rearranged TCR beta genes was amplified from genomic DNA with a multiplex PCR assay. The Illumina HiSeq System was used to sequence the amplified TCR beta libraries as 87-base-pair reads. The paper's processing steps were these. In a later analysis, some 80 million unique TCR beta chains were counted across the 650 to 700 repertoires, and around 10 million of these chains were shared by at least two donors. Raw reads were error-corrected and collapsed into unique sequences with a nearest-neighbor algorithm that merged closely related sequences to remove PCR and sequencing errors. Alignment of CDR3 sequences to IMGT reference sequences was used to assign V, D and J gene segments. Each retained sequence needed at least a six-nucleotide match to both a V gene segment and a J gene segment. A rearrangement counted as productive if the CDR3 had no stop codons and remained in frame with V and J, and every other rearrangement counted as non-productive. Following IMGT convention, CDR3 was defined as the stretch from the second conserved V-encoded cysteine to the conserved J-encoded phenylalanine. Sequences without an unambiguous match to a single V gene segment were excluded from the earlier analysis of approximately 560 of the donors. In an earlier analysis of almost 600 of the donors, a V segment was called functional when productive rearrangements were above 56.7%, and segregating when the standard deviation between donors exceeded 5%. To diagnose cytomegalovirus status from the catalog of TCR beta chain sequences, a statistical classification framework was built. A later analysis assigned V and J genes by comparing TCR nucleotide sequences with IMGT/GENE-DB human TR gene sequences. A later analysis assigned CDR3 sequences and most-parsimonious VDJ recombination scenarios with the TCRdist pipeline. A later analysis defined each TCR beta chain by its CDR3 amino acid sequence plus V-gene family, and excluded reads lacking a unique V-gene family. To address suspected cross-contamination and a sequencing artifact, a later analysis removed roughly 580 highly shared, low-generation-probability nucleotide sequences. In a later analysis, a clonal expansion index was calculated for each public chain from normalized within-repertoire ranks of inferred template counts. In a later analysis, generation probabilities were computed with a VDJ recombination model fitted to out-of-frame rearrangements, and the resulting probabilities were checked against IGoR. In a later analysis, TCR-TCR, TCR-HLA and TCR-CMV co-occurrence was scored with hypergeometric tests, and a repertoire-size bias correction was applied to TCR pairs. In a later analysis, false discovery rates were estimated by permuting HLA or CMV assignments 20 times. A later analysis grouped co-occurring TCRs with DBSCAN, adding TCRdist sequence similarity when clustering within HLA-allele-positive subsets. Co-occurrence clustering excluded repertoires with fewer than 30,000 or more than 120,000 public chains, plus five with anomalous nucleotide sharing. In its TCRdb copy, this immuneACCESS table keeps in-frame sequences only and misses some clones. Where compared with another copy, unresolved V genes explain less than half of these, and the others have no known cause. V, J and clone size are taken as reported in that table, and D and trimming were inferred from the DNA itself. Counted in this sample were approximately 210,000 clones; roughly three quarters of them appeared once. Together, the top ten hold about 1.4% of the sample.

Sequencing used PBMCs. The rearrangement joined TRBV5-1 to TRBJ1-1; TRBD1 lines up with 9 middle nucleotides. The clonotype was recovered from a woman aged 50 to 60 in good health and CMV-seronegative. The DNA is TGCGCCAGCAGCTTGGCGGGCGGGACAGGGATGAACACTGAAGCTTTCTTT. Translation gives CASSLAGGTGMNTEAFF.